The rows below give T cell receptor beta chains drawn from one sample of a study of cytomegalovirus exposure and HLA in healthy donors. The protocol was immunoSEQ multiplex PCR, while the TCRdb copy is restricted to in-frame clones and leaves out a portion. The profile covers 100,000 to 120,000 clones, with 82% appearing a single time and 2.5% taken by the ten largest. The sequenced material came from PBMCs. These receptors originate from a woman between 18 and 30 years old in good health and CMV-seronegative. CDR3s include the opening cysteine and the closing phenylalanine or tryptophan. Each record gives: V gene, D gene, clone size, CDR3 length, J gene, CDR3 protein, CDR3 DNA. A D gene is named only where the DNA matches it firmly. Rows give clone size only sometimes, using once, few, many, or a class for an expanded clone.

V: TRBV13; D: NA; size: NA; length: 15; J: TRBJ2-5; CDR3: CASSTTFRGKETQYF; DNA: TGTGCCAGCAGCACGACGTTTAGGGGGAAGGAGACCCAGTACTTC
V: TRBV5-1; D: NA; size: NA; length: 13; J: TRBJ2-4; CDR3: CASSLGRGNIQYF; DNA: TGCGCCAGCAGCTTGGGACGGGGGAACATTCAGTACTTC
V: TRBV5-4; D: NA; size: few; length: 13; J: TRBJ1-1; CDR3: CASSLMGATEAFF; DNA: TGTGCCAGCAGCTTGATGGGGGCCACTGAAGCTTTCTTT
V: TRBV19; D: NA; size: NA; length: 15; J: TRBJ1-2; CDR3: CASSLDSPRASGYTF; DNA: TGTGCCAGTAGTCTTGACAGCCCCAGGGCTTCTGGCTACACCTTC
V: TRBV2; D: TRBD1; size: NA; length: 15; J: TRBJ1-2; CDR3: CASKEGASENYGYTF; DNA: TGTGCCAGCAAGGAGGGGGCCAGTGAGAACTATGGCTACACCTTC
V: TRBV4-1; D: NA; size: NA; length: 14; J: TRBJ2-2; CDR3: CASSQAGGSGELFF; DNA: TGCGCCAGCAGCCAAGCAGGTGGCTCCGGGGAGCTGTTTTTT
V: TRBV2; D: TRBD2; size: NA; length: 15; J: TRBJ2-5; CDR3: CASTVTSGGRETQYF; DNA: TGTGCCAGCACCGTGACTAGCGGGGGACGGGAGACCCAGTACTTC
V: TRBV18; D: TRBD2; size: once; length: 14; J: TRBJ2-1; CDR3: CASSPIGLENEQFF; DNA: TGTGCCAGCTCACCAATTGGACTAGAGAATGAGCAGTTCTTC
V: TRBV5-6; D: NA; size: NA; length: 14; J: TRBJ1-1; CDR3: CASSLAVSNTEAFF; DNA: TGTGCCAGCAGCTTGGCGGTTTCGAACACTGAAGCTTTCTTT
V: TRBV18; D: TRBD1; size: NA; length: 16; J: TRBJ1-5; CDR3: CASSPTGTGLNQPQHF; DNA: TGTGCCAGCTCACCGACAGGGACAGGTCTCAATCAGCCCCAGCATTTT
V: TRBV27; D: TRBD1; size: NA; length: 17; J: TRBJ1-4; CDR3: CASSLFGQGATNEKLFF; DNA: TGTGCCAGCAGTTTATTTGGACAGGGGGCAACTAATGAAAAACTGTTTTTT
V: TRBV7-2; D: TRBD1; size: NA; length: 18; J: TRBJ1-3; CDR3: CASSPIGGDRLSGNTIYF; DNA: TGTGCCAGCAGCCCCATTGGTGGGGACAGGTTGAGCGGAAACACCATATATTTT
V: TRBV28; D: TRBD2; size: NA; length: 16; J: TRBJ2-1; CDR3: CASDRLADAPNNEQFF; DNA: TGTGCCAGCGACCGCCTAGCGGACGCTCCCAACAATGAGCAGTTCTTC
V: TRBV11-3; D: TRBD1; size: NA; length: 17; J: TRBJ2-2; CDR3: CASSGGHRGTNTGELFF; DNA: TGTGCCAGCAGCGGAGGGCACAGGGGGACGAACACCGGGGAGCTGTTTTTT
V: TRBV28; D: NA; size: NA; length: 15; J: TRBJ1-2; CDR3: CASTSPGEQFYGYTF; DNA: TGTGCCTCTACCTCCCCCGGGGAACAGTTCTATGGCTACACCTTC
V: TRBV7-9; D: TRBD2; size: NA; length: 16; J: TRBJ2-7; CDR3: CASSLDSLAGMVEQYF; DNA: TGTGCCAGCAGCTTAGATTCTCTAGCGGGAATGGTCGAGCAGTACTTC
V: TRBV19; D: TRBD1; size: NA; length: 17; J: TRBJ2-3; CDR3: CASTPRGRGSPTDTQYF; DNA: TGTGCCAGCACCCCCCGTGGCAGGGGGTCCCCTACAGATACGCAGTATTTT
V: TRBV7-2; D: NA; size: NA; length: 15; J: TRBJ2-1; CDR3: CASSLGGQTYNEQFF; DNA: TGTGCCAGCAGCTTAGGAGGACAGACCTACAATGAGCAGTTCTTC
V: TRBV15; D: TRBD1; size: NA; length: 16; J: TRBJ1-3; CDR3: CATSRAIQGDGNTIYF; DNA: TGTGCCACCAGCAGAGCAATACAGGGGGATGGAAACACCATATATTTT
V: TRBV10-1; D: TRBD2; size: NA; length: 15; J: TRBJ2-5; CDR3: CASSTTSGGQETQYF; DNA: TGCGCCAGCAGTACGACTAGCGGGGGACAAGAGACCCAGTACTTC
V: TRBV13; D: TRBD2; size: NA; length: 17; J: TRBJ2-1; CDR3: CASSLTSGRGSYNEQFF; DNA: TGTGCCAGCAGCCTTACGAGCGGGAGGGGCTCCTACAATGAGCAGTTCTTC
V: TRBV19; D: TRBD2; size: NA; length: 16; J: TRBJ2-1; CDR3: CASSKTSGGARDEQFF; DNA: TGTGCCAGTAGTAAGACTAGCGGGGGGGCAAGGGATGAGCAGTTCTTC
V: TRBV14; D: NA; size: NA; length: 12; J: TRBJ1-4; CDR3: CASSQGREKLFF; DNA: TGTGCCAGCAGCCAAGGGAGAGAAAAACTGTTTTTT
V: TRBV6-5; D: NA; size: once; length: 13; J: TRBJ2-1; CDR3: CVSSLYESNEQFF; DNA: TGTGTCAGCAGTTTATACGAGAGCAATGAGCAGTTCTTC
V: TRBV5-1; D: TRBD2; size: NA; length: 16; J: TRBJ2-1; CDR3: CASSLSAGGTYNEQFF; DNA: TGCGCCAGCAGCTTGTCAGCGGGAGGTACCTACAATGAGCAGTTCTTC
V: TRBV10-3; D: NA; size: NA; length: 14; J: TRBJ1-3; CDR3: CAISESFDGDTIYF; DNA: TGTGCCATCAGTGAGTCGTTCGACGGGGACACCATATATTTT
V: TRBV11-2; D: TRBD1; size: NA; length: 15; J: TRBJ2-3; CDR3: CASSFRGQSTDTQYF; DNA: TGTGCCAGCAGCTTTAGGGGGCAAAGCACAGATACGCAGTATTTT
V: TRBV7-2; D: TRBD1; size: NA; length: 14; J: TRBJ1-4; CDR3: CASSLGQGFEKLFF; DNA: TGTGCCAGCAGCCTCGGACAGGGGTTTGAAAAACTGTTTTTT
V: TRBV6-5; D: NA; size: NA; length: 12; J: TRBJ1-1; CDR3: CASSPAGTEAFF; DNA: TGTGCCAGCAGCCCCGCCGGCACTGAAGCTTTCTTT
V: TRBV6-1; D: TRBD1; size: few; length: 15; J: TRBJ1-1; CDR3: CASSEPGQARVEAFF; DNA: TGTGCCAGCAGTGAACCTGGACAGGCCCGGGTTGAAGCTTTCTTT
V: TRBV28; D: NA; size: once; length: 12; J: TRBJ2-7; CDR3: CASSYARGEQYF; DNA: TGTGCCAGCAGTTACGCGCGAGGCGAGCAGTACTTC
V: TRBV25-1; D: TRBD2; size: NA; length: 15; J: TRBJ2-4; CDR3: CASSEQRGVKNIQYF; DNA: TGTGCCAGCAGTGAACAGCGGGGGGTCAAAAACATTCAGTACTTC
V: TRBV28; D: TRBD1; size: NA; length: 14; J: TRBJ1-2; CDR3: CASRPDRVNYGYTF; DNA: TGTGCCAGCAGACCTGACAGGGTGAACTATGGCTACACCTTC
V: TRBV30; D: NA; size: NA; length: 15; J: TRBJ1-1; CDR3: CAWSALGGPNTEAFF; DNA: TGTGCCTGGAGTGCCCTCGGGGGACCGAACACTGAAGCTTTCTTT
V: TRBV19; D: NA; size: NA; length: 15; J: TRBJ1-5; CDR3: CASNLGPYRGQPQHF; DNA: TGTGCCAGTAACTTAGGACCTTACCGGGGTCAGCCCCAGCATTTT
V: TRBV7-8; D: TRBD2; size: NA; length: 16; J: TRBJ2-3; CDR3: CASSLPTSGGRDTQYF; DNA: TGTGCCAGCAGCTTGCCTACTAGCGGGGGGAGGGATACGCAGTATTTT
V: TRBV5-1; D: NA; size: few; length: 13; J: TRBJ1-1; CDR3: CASSIPGDTEAFF; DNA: TGCGCCAGCAGCATTCCGGGGGACACTGAAGCTTTCTTT
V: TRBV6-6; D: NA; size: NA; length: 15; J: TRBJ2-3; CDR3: CASSQYARGTDTQYF; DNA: TGTGCCAGCAGCCAGTATGCTCGGGGGACAGATACGCAGTATTTT
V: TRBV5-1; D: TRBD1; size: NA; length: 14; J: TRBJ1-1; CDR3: CASSFQGADTEAFF; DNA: TGCGCCAGCAGCTTCCAGGGGGCCGACACTGAAGCTTTCTTT
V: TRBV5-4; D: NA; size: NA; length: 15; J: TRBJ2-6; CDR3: CASSPLEGRANVLTF; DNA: TGTGCCAGCAGCCCGCTGGAGGGGAGGGCCAACGTCCTGACTTTC
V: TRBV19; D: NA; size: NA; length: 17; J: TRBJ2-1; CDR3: CASSTKISGRSYNEQFF; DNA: TGTGCCAGTAGTACCAAAATCAGCGGGCGCTCCTACAATGAGCAGTTCTTC
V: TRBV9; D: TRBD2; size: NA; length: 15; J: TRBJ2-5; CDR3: CASSVKSGGVETQYF; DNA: TGTGCCAGCAGCGTAAAATCGGGGGGGGTGGAGACCCAGTACTTC
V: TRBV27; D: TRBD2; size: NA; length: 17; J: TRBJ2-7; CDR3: CASSPYSLGGSIYEQYF; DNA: TGTGCCAGCAGTCCCTACAGTCTCGGCGGGAGTATTTACGAGCAGTACTTC
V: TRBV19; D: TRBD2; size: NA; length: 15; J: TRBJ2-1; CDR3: CASSIPGGSLNEQFF; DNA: TGTGCCAGTAGTATACCCGGCGGGAGTCTCAATGAGCAGTTCTTC
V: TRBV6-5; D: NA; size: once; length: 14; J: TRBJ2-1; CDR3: CASSYRGSYNEQFF; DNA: TGTGCCAGCAGTTACCGGGGCTCCTACAATGAGCAGTTCTTC
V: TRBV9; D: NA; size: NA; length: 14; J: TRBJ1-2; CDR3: CASSVGGDAYGYTF; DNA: TGTGCCAGCAGCGTAGGGGGAGACGCCTATGGCTACACCTTC
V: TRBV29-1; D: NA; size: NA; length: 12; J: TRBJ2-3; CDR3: CSVADSTDTQYF; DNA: TGCAGCGTAGCGGATAGCACGGATACGCAGTATTTT
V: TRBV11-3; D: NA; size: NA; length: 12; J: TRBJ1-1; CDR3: CASSLGGNEAFF; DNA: TGTGCCAGCAGCTTAGGGGGCAATGAAGCTTTCTTT
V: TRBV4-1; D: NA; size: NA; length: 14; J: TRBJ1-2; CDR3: CASSQDLKYYGYTF; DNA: TGCGCCAGCAGCCAAGACCTAAAATACTATGGCTACACCTTC
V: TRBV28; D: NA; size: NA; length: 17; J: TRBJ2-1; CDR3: CASSSTRGPTSYNEQFF; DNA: TGTGCCAGCAGTTCGACTAGAGGCCCCACCTCCTACAATGAGCAGTTCTTC
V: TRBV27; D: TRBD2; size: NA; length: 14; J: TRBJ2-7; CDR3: CASSSIAGTYEQYF; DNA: TGTGCCAGCAGTTCCATAGCGGGGACCTACGAGCAGTACTTC